The rows below give T cell receptor beta chains drawn from one sample of a study of neurological immune-mediated disorders. One entry per CDR3 protein, called by TCRdb with MiXCR from the 5' RACE reads. The table lists approximately 26,000 distinct CDR3 sequences, more than 2% of them singletons. Material: PBMCs. The receptors were sampled from a woman aged 45-65 years with multiple sclerosis. The CDR3 runs from the conserved cysteine through the conserved F or W. D genes are given only for firm matches. Expanded clones are given a class, and other clones once, few, many or no size at all.

j_call	d_call	v_call	clone_size	cdr3_nt	cdr3_aa
TRBJ1-4	-	TRBV7-2	-	TGTGCCAGCAAGGGGGTGGGAGAAAAACTGTTTTTT	CASKGVGEKLFF
TRBJ2-1	-	TRBV12-3/TRBV12-4	many	TGTGCCAGCAGCGTTAGCGGCAGCTCCTACAATGAGCAGTTCTTC	CASSVSGSSYNEQFF
TRBJ2-7	-	TRBV20-1	many	TGCAGTGCTTCCCTGGCAGTCCACGAGCAGTACTTC	CSASLAVHEQYF
TRBJ2-1	-	TRBV10-3	many	TGTGCCACAGAGGACCGGAATGAGCAGTTCTTC	CATEDRNEQFF
TRBJ2-1	TRBD2	TRBV30	many	TGTGCCTGGAAACTAGCGGGAGGGCGTGAGCAGTTCTTC	CAWKLAGGREQFF
TRBJ2-3	-	TRBV12-3/TRBV12-4	many	TGTGCCAGCAGTCACCCGCCCCCAGATACGCAGTATTTT	CASSHPPPDTQYF
TRBJ2-6	-	TRBV20-1	-	TGCAGTGCTAGAAAGGGCTCTGGGGCCAACGTCCTGACTTTC	CSARKGSGANVLTF
TRBJ2-7	-	TRBV12-3/TRBV12-4	many	TGTGCCAGCAGCCGCAGTTACTCCTACGAGCAGTACTTC	CASSRSYSYEQYF
TRBJ2-7	TRBD2	TRBV20-1	many	TGCAGTGCTCCAAGGACTAGCGGGAAAGAGCAGTACTTC	CSAPRTSGKEQYF
TRBJ1-1	-	TRBV10-3	many	TGTGCCATCAGTGATTTCGGTGGGGGCACTGAAGCTTTCTTT	CAISDFGGGTEAFF
TRBJ2-4	-	TRBV7-2	many	TGTGCCAGCAGCTTAGCAGGGGGAGCGAGGAGCATTCAGTACTTC	CASSLAGGARSIQYF
TRBJ2-5	-	TRBV6-6	many	TGTGCCAGCAGTTACTCGCCCGGGCTGGAGACCCAGTACTTC	CASSYSPGLETQYF
TRBJ2-2	-	TRBV11-1	-	TGTGCCAGCAGCTTGGGGATAGGCCCCGGGGAGCTGTTTTTT	CASSLGIGPGELFF
TRBJ1-2	-	TRBV12-3/TRBV12-4	many	TGTGCCAGCAGTTTATGGGCAGGAGCTAACTATGGCTACACCTTC	CASSLWAGANYGYTF
TRBJ2-5	-	TRBV6-5	many	TGTGCCAGCAGTTACTCGGTGGAGGCTCCAATGGAGACCCAGTACTTC	CASSYSVEAPMETQYF
TRBJ1-1	-	TRBV7-2	many	TGTGCCAGCAGCTTAATGGGGACAATGAACACTGAAGCTTTCTTT	CASSLMGTMNTEAFF
TRBJ2-7	TRBD1	TRBV12-3/TRBV12-4	many	TGTGCCAGCACAGGACAGGGGGCGTGGGAGCAGTACTTC	CASTGQGAWEQYF
TRBJ1-3	-	TRBV2	many	TGTGCCAGCAGTCTCCGAAACACCATATATTTT	CASSLRNTIYF
TRBJ2-5	-	TRBV20-1	many	TGCAGTGCTAGAGATAGCGGCAGGGCGTCGGAGACCCAGTACTTC	CSARDSGRASETQYF
TRBJ2-7	-	TRBV5-5	many	TGTGCCAGCAGCCTCAGGGAGCAGTACTTC	CASSLREQYF
TRBJ2-1	TRBD2	TRBV3-1	many	TGTGCCAGCAGCCAAGATGGACTAGCGCAGGATGAGCAGTTCTTC	CASSQDGLAQDEQFF
TRBJ2-7	-	TRBV5-5	many	TGTGCCAGCAGCCCATTAGCGAAAACTACCTACGAGCAGTACTTC	CASSPLAKTTYEQYF
TRBJ1-4	-	TRBV6-6	many	TGTGCCAGCAGTTACGCCGCCCTGGTGGCTAATGAAAAACTGTTTTTT	CASSYAALVANEKLFF
TRBJ2-2	-	TRBV20-1	many	TGCAGTGCTAGATCGGGGTTCACCGGGGAGCTGTTTTTT	CSARSGFTGELFF
TRBJ1-1	-	TRBV5-1	many	TGCGCCAGCAGCTCGCGAGCCGGACGGACTGAAGCTTTCTTT	CASSSRAGRTEAFF
TRBJ1-3	-	TRBV20-1	many	TGCAGTGCTCGGACGGGGCTCTCTGGAAACACCATATATTTT	CSARTGLSGNTIYF
TRBJ2-7	-	TRBV27	many	TGTGCCAGCAGTCTGACCGCAGAAAACTACGAGCAGTACTTC	CASSLTAENYEQYF
TRBJ2-1	TRBD2	TRBV6-2/TRBV6-3	many	TGTGCCAGCGCTAGGAGACTAGCGGGGAATGAGCAGTTCTTC	CASARRLAGNEQFF
TRBJ2-5	-	TRBV7-9	many	TGTGCCAGCAGCCAACAGGCGTACCAAGAGACCCAGTACTTC	CASSQQAYQETQYF
TRBJ2-1	TRBD2	TRBV7-2	many	TGTGCCAGCAGGAGAACGGCGGGGGGGCAGGATGAGCAGTTCTTC	CASRRTAGGQDEQFF
TRBJ2-2	-	TRBV10-3	few	TGTGCCATCAGTTTGCCAGGGAACACCGGGGAGCTGTTTTTT	CAISLPGNTGELFF
TRBJ2-2	-	TRBV6-2/TRBV6-3	medium-sized	TGTGCCAGCAGTTGGTTCCCCGAGGATCAGGGCGGGGAGCTGTTTTTT	CASSWFPEDQGGELFF
TRBJ1-5	-	TRBV24-1	few	TGTGCCACCAGTCAAACAGGAGGGCTGAATCAGCCCCAGCATTTT	CATSQTGGLNQPQHF
TRBJ2-2	TRBD1	TRBV18	-	TGTGCCAGCTCACCGTTCAGAACAGGGGCGAACACCGGGGAGCTGTTTTTT	CASSPFRTGANTGELFF
TRBJ2-7	-	TRBV5-1	many	TGCGCCAGCAGCTCCGGCCCTGGCACCTCCGAGCAGTACTTC	CASSSGPGTSEQYF
TRBJ2-3	-	TRBV20-1	many	TGCAGTGCTAGAATTCGGGCCCATACGCAGTATTTT	CSARIRAHTQYF
TRBJ1-1	-	TRBV6-2/TRBV6-3	many	TGTGCCAGCAGCTACCCCCCGGAGTCTGTCAGAGCTTTCTTT	CASSYPPESVRAFF
TRBJ2-3	-	TRBV7-5	-	-	CISVPEARELTDTQYF
TRBJ2-1	TRBD1	TRBV15	many	TGTGCCACCAGCAGATACAGGGGGCGGCTCGTCGATGAGCAGTTCTTC	CATSRYRGRLVDEQFF
TRBJ2-7	TRBD2	TRBV20-1	many	TGCAGTGCTAGTGATATGTTGGGGGGGAGCTCCTACGAGCAGTACTTC	CSASDMLGGSSYEQYF
TRBJ2-7	-	TRBV7-9	many	TGTGCCAGCGGCGACGGGTCCTACGAGCAGTACTTC	CASGDGSYEQYF